Sequencing of this T cell receptor (beta chain) was carried out in a study of T cell responses to AZD1222 COVID-19 vaccine. This clone appeared once. The target antigen is unknown. The repertoire was sequenced with immunoSEQ multiplex PCR; TCRdb's copy has only in-frame clones and lacks some. Here the sample spans 170,000 or so clones, 90% being singletons. General study points: Repertoire collection took place solely once the T cell response had peaked.

The germline V and J ends were trimmed by 4 bases and 5 bases, with 11 bases remaining between them. Per the germline V gene, CDR1 is GTSNPN and CDR2 is SVGIG (reference sequence). The CDR3 contains 12 residues. The TCR was taken from an adult in good health. The starting material was peripheral blood, obtained on day 0 of AZD1222 vaccination. The rearrangement uses TRBV30 and TRBJ1-2; D unclear. The DNA of the CDR3 is TGTGCCTGGAACCCGCAAAGTTATGGCTACACCTTC. Protein sequence: CAWNPQSYGYTF.